Following are 21 T cell receptor beta chains from one sample sequenced in a study of cytomegalovirus exposure and HLA in healthy donors. Vbeta (60) and Jbeta (13) primers were used in the PCR. Generated by immunoSEQ multiplex PCR, the TCRdb table keeps only in-frame clones and is missing some. The data show approximately 270,000 clones, with 80% seen just once and over 0.3% held by the top ten. The sequenced material came from PBMCs. The receptors were gathered from a girl aged 2-10 years in good health and CMV-seronegative.

The rearrangement joins TRBV6-5 to TRBJ2-3, with TRBD1 identical over 9 bases. CDR1 and CDR2 (germline): MNHEY, SVGAGI. The CDR3 is 15 residues long. J gave up 5 bases and V 5 bases, and 8 bases lay outside the gene matches. CDR3 sequence: CASSLRDRVLDTQYF. CDR3 DNA: TGTGCCAGCAGTCTCCGGGACAGGGTTTTAGATACGCAGTATTTT.

This clone was counted a single time. The CDR3 DNA follows: TGTGCCAGCAGCCCCCCTTCCGGGGAGCTGTTTTTT. Translating it yields CASSPPSGELFF. This rearrangement joins TRBV7-9 to TRBJ2-2; D unclear. The CDR3 length is 12 residues. Trimming removed 5 bases from V and 6 bases from J, with 7 bases in between. Germline V gene lookup returns CDR1 SEHNR and CDR2 FQNEAQ (reference sequence).

This chain joins TRBV10-3 and TRBJ1-1; TRBD1 matches 10 bases. The CDR3 covers 11 residues. After removal of 9 bases from V and 5 bases from J, the junction contained 0 bases not matched to a gene. In germline, CDR1 is ENHRY, CDR2 SYGVKD. For the CDR3, the DNA is TGTGCCATGGGACAGGGGACTGAAGCTTTCTTT. It encodes CAMGQGTEAFF.

The chain carries TRBV4-2 and TRBJ2-3; the D gene is possibly TRBD2 (5 bases). The CDR3 is 15 amino acids. Germline CDR1 LGHNA, CDR2 YNFKEQ. V lost 0 bases and J 4 bases, leaving 11 bases between the germline ends. In nucleotides, the CDR3 is TGTGCCAGCAGCCAAGAAACTAGTAGGCCAGATACGCAGTATTTT. Translated, it gives CASSQETSRPDTQYF.

The chain employs TRBV2 and TRBJ2-1, with 8 bases matching TRBD2. This CDR3 has 15 amino acids. Trimming removed 8 bases from V and 8 bases from J; junction bases left unmatched: 14. The germline V gene encodes CDR1 SNHLY and CDR2 FYNNEI. The CDR3 sequence: CASAALGGGRHEQFF. Written as DNA, the CDR3 is TGTGCCAGCGCGGCCCTGGGCGGGGGGCGTCATGAGCAGTTCTTC.

V usage is TRBV5-1 and J usage is TRBJ1-6; TRBD1 agrees at 12 bases. The CDR3 loop spans 20 amino acids. Germline loops: CDR1 SGHRS, CDR2 YFSETQ. V lost 0 bases and J lost 7; bases outside the gene matches: 14. Here the CDR3 DNA reads TGCGCCAGCAGCTTGGGGGGACAGGGGGCGCGTCGTGGTGGGAATTCACCCCTCCACTTT. Protein product: CASSLGGQGARRGGNSPLHF. The full variable domain, rest sourced from reference TRBV5-1 and TRBJ1-6, is KAGVTQTPRYLIKTRGQQVTLSCSPISGHRSVSWYQQTPGQGLQFLFEYFSETQRNKGNFPGRFSGRQFSNSRSEMNVSTLELGDSALYLCASSLGGQGARRGGNSPLHFGNGTRLTVT.

The chain uses TRBV4-2 and TRBJ2-5; D is possibly TRBD2 (6 bases). V gave up 4 bases and J gave up 2 bases, with 20 bases separating them. CDR1 and CDR2 from the germline V gene are LGHNA and YNFKEQ. The CDR3 is 17 amino acids. The CDR3 DNA reads as TGTGCCAGCAGCCCGAATGCGGGATTCGGGCAACAAGAGACCCAGTACTTC. Residues: CASSPNAGFGQQETQYF.

The genes are TRBV6-1 and TRBJ1-3; D ambiguous. Germline V lookup: CDR1 MNHNS, CDR2 SASEGT. Trimming left V 2 bases short and J 8 bases short, with 16 bases between. This CDR3 is 15 amino acids long. In DNA form, the CDR3 reads TGTGCCAGCAGTGAACTAGCCCTCCCGCGGGACACCATATATTTT. Translation gives CASSELALPRDTIYF.

V and J are TRBV30 and TRBJ1-5, with D uncertain. Looked up from germline, CDR1 is GTSNPN and CDR2 is SVGIG (reference sequence). V lost 3 bases and J lost 12, with 15 bases in between. The CDR3 covers 12 residues. The CDR3: CAWSAESSGQHF. The CDR3 nucleotides read TGTGCCTGGAGCGCTGAAAGTTCAGGCCAGCATTTT. Together with reference TRBV30 and TRBJ1-5, the CDR3 gives the full variable domain: SQTIHQWPATLVQPVGSPLSLECTVEGTSNPNLYWYRQAAGRGLQLLFYSVGIGQISSEVPQNLSASRPQDRQFILSSKKLLLSDSGFYLCAWSAESSGQHFGDGTRLSIL.

This sequence joins TRBV7-9 and TRBJ1-5; TRBD1 is a possible D gene (5 bases). Germline lookup yields CDR1 SEHNR and CDR2 FQNEAQ (reference sequence). This CDR3 is built from 17 residues. Trimming took off 1 base at V and 2 bases at J, with 15 bases between the two ends. CDR3 in amino acids: CASSLVTGSIGNQPQHF. The CDR3 nucleotides read TGTGCCAGCAGCTTAGTAACAGGTAGTATCGGCAATCAGCCCCAGCATTTT.

The chain uses TRBV4-1 and TRBJ2-3, with D tentatively TRBD2 (5 bases). Between the trimmed V and J ends, which lost 4 bases and 5 bases, there was a span of 19 bases. The CDR3 spans 16 residues. Germline V gene data show CDR1 as MGHRA and CDR2 as YSYEKL. CDR3 bases: TGCGCCAGCAGCCCGCGCCTCTCGGGTCGGGGAGATACGCAGTATTTT. It is translated as CASSPRLSGRGDTQYF.

The rearrangement joins TRBV5-1 to TRBJ2-3; 9 bases map to TRBD1. V gave up 0 bases and J gave up 6 bases; unmatched junction bases: 11. The CDR3 has 17 amino acids. Germline V gene sequence: CDR1 SGHRS, CDR2 YFSETQ. The CDR3 is CASSLADGQGPSDTQYF. As DNA, the CDR3 is TGCGCCAGCAGCTTGGCCGATGGACAGGGGCCTTCGGATACGCAGTATTTT.

V and J are TRBV4-1 and TRBJ2-7, with 12 bases matching TRBD1. V gave up 4 bases and J gave up 6 bases; unmatched junction bases: 7. This CDR3 is built from 15 residues. The germline CDR1 and CDR2 sequences are MGHRA and YSYEKL. In DNA, the CDR3 is TGCGCCAGCAGCCCCCGGGACAGGGGGCAGAGCGAGCAGTACTTC. This gives the protein CASSPRDRGQSEQYF.

The chain links TRBV2 to TRBJ2-1; TRBD2 agrees at 7 bases. The CDR3 totals 14 residues. J was trimmed by 5 bases and V by 4 bases; bases with no gene match: 5. CDR1 and CDR2 (germline): SNHLY, FYNNEI. The CDR3 DNA reads TGTGCCAGCAGTGGGGAAGCGGGGAACAATGAGCAGTTCTTC. Protein: CASSGEAGNNEQFF.

The rearrangement joins TRBV27 to TRBJ2-7, with 7 bases identical to TRBD1. The CDR3 extends over 14 amino acids. V shed 4 bases and J 3 bases; nucleotides not matched to a gene: 6. Germline loops: CDR1 MNHEY, CDR2 SMNVEV (reference sequence). CDR3 sequence (DNA): TGTGCCAGCAGTTCCGGGACAGTTAACTACGAGCAGTACTTC. Residues: CASSSGTVNYEQYF.

The chain joins TRBV19 to TRBJ2-7, with no clear D. CDR3 length: 13 amino acids. Germline CDR1 and CDR2: LNHDA and SQIVND (reference sequence). V was clipped by 2 bases and J by 6 bases, with 11 bases between them. The CDR3 sequence: CASSIKPYCEQYF. As DNA, the CDR3 is TGTGCCAGTAGTATAAAGCCATATTGCGAGCAGTACTTC.

The CDR3 nucleotides are TGTGCCAGCAGCCCCTGGGACTCCTATCATGAGCAGTTCTTC. The encoded protein is CASSPWDSYHEQFF. The V gene is TRBV5-6, the J gene TRBJ2-1; D may be TRBD2 (6 bases). Germline CDR1 and CDR2: SGHDT and YYEEEE. The CDR3 runs to 14 residues. The germline V and J ends were trimmed by 4 bases and 8 bases, with 16 bases remaining between them.

The genes are TRBV5-1 and TRBJ1-4; 7 bases match TRBD1. This CDR3 spans 15 amino acids. Trimming removed 4 bases from V and 2 bases from J; junction bases left unmatched: 5. Germline V gives CDR1 SGHRS, CDR2 YFSETQ. The DNA of the CDR3 is TGCGCCAGCAGCCACAGCAGGGGGACTAATGAAAAACTGTTTTTT. It specifies CASSHSRGTNEKLFF.

V and J are TRBV28 and TRBJ2-1; 12 bases map to TRBD2. CDR3 length: 20 amino acids. The junction had 13 bases not matched to a gene; V was cut back by 4 bases and J by 0 bases. The germline V gene has CDR1 MDHEN and CDR2 SYDVKM. The CDR3 nucleotides read TGTGCCAGCAGTTCTTGGACTAGCGGGACAAAGGGGAGCTCCTACAATGAGCAGTTCTTC. Protein sequence: CASSSWTSGTKGSSYNEQFF.

The chain has TRBV29-1 and TRBJ2-5, with TRBD2 identical over 13 bases. The J call is uncertain, as TRBJ2-7 better fits the DNA end. This CDR3 is built from 17 residues. Per germline, CDR1 SQVTM and CDR2 ANQGSEA. The CDR3 loop is CSVGRFTSGRAYDEQYF. As DNA, the CDR3 is TGCAGCGTTGGGAGGTTTACTAGCGGGAGGGCCTACGACGAGCAGTACTTC.

This chain links TRBV7-2 with TRBJ2-7; weak D call: TRBD1 (6 bases). From germline, CDR1 is SGHTA and CDR2 FQGNSA. This CDR3 is 13 amino acids long. Between the trimmed V and J ends, which lost 2 bases and 3 bases, there was a span of 8 bases. This chain's CDR3 is CASSLIQGYEQYF. CDR3 bases: TGTGCCAGCAGCTTAATACAGGGCTACGAGCAGTACTTC. The variable domain in full, with the rest retrieved from reference TRBV7-2 and TRBJ2-7, is GAGVSQSPSNKVTEKGKDVELRCDPISGHTALYWYRQSLGQGLEFLIYFQGNSAPDKSGLPSDRFSAERTGGSVSTLTIQRTQQEDSAVYLCASSLIQGYEQYFGPGTRLTVT.